This TCR beta chain stems from a study of glioma-infiltrating T cells. The iRepertoire nested amplicon-rescue multiplex PCR amplified TCR alpha and beta CDR3s from RNA. TCRdb re-derived calls from the multiplex PCR reads in MiXCR, one entry per CDR3 protein. The repertoire has some 90,000 distinct CDR3 sequences, approximately 40% of them found once; the top ten carry 35% to 40%. CDR1 is LNHDA and CDR2 is SQIVND in the germline V gene (reference sequence). The CDR3 spans 14 residues. The trim removed 3 bases at V and 2 bases at J, leaving 2 bases unmatched. General study findings and limits: Only very few CDR3 sequences appeared in both tissue and blood. Non-neoplastic patients had below-expected tissue-blood divergence, while all gliomas exceeded expectation.

The sample holds many counts of this clonotype. The antigen is not known. The sequence derives from a human donor with low-grade glioma or glioblastoma, undergoing nonglioma brain surgery, or in good health (not recorded which). This chain links TRBV19 with TRBJ2-7, with 9 bases that match TRBD2. The source material was glioma tissue, nonneoplastic brain tissue, or PBMCs (not recorded which). CDR3 residues: CASSMGLAAYEQYF. The DNA for the CDR3 is TGTGCCAGTAGTATGGGACTAGCAGCCTACGAGCAGTACTTC.